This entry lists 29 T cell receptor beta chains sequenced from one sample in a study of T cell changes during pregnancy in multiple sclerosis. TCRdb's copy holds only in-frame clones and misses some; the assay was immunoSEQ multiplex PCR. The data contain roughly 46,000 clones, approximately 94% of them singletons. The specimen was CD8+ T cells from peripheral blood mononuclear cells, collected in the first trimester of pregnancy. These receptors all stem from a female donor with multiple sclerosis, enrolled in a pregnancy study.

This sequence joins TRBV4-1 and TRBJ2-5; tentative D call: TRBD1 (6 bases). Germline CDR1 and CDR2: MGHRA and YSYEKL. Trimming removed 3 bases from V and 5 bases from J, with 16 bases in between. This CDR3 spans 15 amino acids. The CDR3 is CASSHGPGVAETQYF. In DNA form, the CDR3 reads TGCGCCAGCAGCCACGGCCCAGGGGTAGCGGAGACCCAGTACTTC.

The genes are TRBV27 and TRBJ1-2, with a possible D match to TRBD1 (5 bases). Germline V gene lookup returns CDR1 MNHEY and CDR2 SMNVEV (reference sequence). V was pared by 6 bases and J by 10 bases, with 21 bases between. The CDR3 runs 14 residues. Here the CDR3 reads CASRNPGRLQDYTF. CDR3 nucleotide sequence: TGTGCCAGCAGAAACCCTGGACGGCTACAGGACTACACCTTC.

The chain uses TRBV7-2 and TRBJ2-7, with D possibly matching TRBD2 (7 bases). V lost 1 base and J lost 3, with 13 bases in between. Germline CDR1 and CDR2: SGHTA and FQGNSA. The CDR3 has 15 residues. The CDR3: CASSLGRGLYYEQYF. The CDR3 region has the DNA TGTGCCAGCAGCTTAGGGCGGGGGCTCTACTACGAGCAGTACTTC.

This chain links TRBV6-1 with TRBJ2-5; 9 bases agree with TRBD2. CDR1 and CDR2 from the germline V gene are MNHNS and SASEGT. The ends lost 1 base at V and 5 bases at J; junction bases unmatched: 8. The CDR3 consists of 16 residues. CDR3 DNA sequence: TGTGCCAGCAGTGAAGGGCTAGCGGGACGGTGGGAGACCCAGTACTTC. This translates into CASSEGLAGRWETQYF.

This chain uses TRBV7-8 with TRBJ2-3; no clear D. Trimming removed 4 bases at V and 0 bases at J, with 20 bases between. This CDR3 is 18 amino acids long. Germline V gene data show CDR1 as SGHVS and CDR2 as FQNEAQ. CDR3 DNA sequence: TGTGCCAGCAGCTGGGCTGAACAGTCCACTTCTAGCACAGATACGCAGTATTTT. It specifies CASSWAEQSTSSTDTQYF. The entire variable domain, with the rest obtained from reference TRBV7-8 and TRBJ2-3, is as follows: GAGVSQSPRYKVAKRGQDVALRCDPISGHVSLFWYQQALGQGPEFLTYFQNEAQLDKSGLPSDRFFAERPEGSVSTLKIQRTQQEDSAVYLCASSWAEQSTSSTDTQYFGPGTRLTVL.

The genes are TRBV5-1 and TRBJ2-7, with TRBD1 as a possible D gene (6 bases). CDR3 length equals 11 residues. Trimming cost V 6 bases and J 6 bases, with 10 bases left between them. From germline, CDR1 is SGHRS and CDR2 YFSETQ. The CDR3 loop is CASTGDGEQYF. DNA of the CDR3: TGCGCCAGCACAGGGGACGGCGAGCAGTACTTC. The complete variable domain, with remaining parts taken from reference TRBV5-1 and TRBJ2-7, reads KAGVTQTPRYLIKTRGQQVTLSCSPISGHRSVSWYQQTPGQGLQFLFEYFSETQRNKGNFPGRFSGRQFSNSRSEMNVSTLELGDSALYLCASTGDGEQYFGPGTRLTVT.

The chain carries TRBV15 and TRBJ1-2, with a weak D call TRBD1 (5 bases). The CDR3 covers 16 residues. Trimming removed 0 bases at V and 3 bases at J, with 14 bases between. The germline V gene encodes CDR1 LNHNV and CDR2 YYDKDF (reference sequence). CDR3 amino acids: CATSRDRLGLDYGYTF. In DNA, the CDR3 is TGTGCCACCAGCAGAGATCGACTGGGGCTAGACTATGGCTACACCTTC.

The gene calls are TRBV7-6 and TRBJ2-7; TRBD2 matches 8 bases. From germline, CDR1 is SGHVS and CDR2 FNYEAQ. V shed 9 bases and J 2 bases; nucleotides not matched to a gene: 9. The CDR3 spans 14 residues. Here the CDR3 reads CASAYSSGPYEQYF. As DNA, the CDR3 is TGTGCCAGTGCATACTCTAGCGGGCCCTACGAGCAGTACTTC. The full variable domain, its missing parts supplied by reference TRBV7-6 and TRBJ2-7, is GAGVSQSPRYKVTKRGQDVALRCDPISGHVSLYWYRQALGQGPEFLTYFNYEAQQDKSGLPNDRFSAERPEGSISTLTIQRTEQRDSAMYRCASAYSSGPYEQYFGPGTRLTVT.

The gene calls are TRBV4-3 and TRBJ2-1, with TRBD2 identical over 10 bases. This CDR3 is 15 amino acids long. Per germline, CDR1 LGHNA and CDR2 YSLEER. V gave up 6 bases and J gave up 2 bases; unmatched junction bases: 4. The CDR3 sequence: CASSHGLAAYNEQFF. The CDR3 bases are TGCGCCAGCAGTCACGGACTAGCGGCCTACAATGAGCAGTTCTTC.

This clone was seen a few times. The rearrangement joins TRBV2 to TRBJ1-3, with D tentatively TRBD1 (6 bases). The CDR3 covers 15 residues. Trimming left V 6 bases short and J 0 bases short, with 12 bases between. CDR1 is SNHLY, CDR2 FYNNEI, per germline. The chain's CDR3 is CASRGTGTSGNTIYF. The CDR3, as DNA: TGTGCCAGCAGAGGTACAGGGACCTCTGGAAACACCATATATTTT.

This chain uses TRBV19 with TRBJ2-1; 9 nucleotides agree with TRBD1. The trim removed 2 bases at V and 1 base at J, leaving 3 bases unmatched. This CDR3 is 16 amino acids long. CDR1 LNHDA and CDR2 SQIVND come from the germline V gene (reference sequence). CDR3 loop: CASSITGGGSYNEQFF. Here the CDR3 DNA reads TGTGCCAGTAGTATAACAGGGGGCGGGTCCTACAATGAGCAGTTCTTC.

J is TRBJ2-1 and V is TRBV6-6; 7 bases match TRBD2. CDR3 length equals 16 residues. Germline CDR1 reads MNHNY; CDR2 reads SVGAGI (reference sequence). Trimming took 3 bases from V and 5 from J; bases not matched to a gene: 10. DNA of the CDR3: TGTGCCAGCAGTTATCCCCCCGCGGGAGTCAACAATGAGCAGTTCTTC. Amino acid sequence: CASSYPPAGVNNEQFF.

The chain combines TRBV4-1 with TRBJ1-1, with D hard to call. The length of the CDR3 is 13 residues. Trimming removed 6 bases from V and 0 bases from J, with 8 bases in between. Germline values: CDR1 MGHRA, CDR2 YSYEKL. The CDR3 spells CASSPGLNTEAFF. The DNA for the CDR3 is TGCGCCAGCAGTCCTGGGCTGAACACTGAAGCTTTCTTT.

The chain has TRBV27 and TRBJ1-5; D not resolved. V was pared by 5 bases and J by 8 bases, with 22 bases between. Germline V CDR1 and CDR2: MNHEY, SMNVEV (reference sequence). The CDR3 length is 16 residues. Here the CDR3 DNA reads TGTGCCAGCAGTCCCGGACTGGGGAGGGTGTGGGAGCCCCAGCATTTT. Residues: CASSPGLGRVWEPQHF.

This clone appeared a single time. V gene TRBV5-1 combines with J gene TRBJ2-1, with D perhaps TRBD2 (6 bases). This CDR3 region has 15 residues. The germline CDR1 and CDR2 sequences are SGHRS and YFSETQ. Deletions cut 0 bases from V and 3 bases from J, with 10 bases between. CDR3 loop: CASSLEGSGYNEQFF. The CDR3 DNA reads TGCGCCAGCAGCTTGGAGGGTAGCGGCTACAATGAGCAGTTCTTC.

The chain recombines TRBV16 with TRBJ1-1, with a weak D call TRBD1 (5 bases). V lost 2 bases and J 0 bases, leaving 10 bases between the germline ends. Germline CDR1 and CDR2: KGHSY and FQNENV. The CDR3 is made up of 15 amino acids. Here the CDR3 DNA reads TGTGCCAGCAGCCAACTTACAGGAATGAACACTGAAGCTTTCTTT. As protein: CASSQLTGMNTEAFF.

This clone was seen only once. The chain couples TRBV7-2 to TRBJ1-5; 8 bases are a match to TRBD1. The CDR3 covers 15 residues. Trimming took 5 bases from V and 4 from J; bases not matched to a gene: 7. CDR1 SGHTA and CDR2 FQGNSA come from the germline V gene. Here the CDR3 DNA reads TGTGCCAGCAGCCCTTGGACAGGGCCAAATCAGCCCCAGCATTTT. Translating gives CASSPWTGPNQPQHF.

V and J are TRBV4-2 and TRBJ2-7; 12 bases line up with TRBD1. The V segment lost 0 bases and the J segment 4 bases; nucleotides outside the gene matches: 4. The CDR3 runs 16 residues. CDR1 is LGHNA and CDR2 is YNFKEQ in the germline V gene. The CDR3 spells CASSQEGQGARYEQYF. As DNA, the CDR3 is TGTGCCAGCAGCCAAGAGGGACAGGGGGCAAGATACGAGCAGTACTTC.

CDR3 residues: CSVEGRGTEAFF. The CDR3 DNA follows: TGCAGCGTTGAAGGGAGGGGCACTGAAGCTTTCTTT. The J gene is TRBJ1-1, the V gene TRBV29-1, with a tentative D call TRBD1 (5 bases). Per the germline V gene, CDR1 is SQVTM and CDR2 is ANQGSEA. Between the trimmed V and J ends, which lost 1 base and 4 bases, there was a span of 7 bases. CDR3 length equals 12 residues.

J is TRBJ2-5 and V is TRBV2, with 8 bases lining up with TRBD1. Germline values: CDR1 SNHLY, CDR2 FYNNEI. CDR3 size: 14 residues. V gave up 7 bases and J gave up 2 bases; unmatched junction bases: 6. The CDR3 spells CASTGQGLQETQYF. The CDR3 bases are TGTGCCAGCACCGGACAGGGCCTACAAGAGACCCAGTACTTC.

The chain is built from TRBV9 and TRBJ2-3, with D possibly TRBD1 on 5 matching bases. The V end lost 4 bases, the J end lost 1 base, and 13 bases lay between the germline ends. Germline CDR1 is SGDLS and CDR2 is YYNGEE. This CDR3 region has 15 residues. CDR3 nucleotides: TGTGCCAGCAGCCCAGGGCTCTGGGGCACAGATACGCAGTATTTT. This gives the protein CASSPGLWGTDTQYF.

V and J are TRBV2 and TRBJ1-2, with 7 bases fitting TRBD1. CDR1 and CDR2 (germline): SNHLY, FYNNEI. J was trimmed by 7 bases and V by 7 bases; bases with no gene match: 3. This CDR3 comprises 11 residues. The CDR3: CASIRGSGYTF. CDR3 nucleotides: TGTGCCAGCATCAGGGGGAGTGGCTACACCTTC.

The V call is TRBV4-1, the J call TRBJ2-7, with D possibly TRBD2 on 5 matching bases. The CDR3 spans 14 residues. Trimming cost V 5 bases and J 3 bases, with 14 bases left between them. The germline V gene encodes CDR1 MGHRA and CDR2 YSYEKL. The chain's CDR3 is CASSSQRSDYEQYF. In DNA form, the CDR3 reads TGCGCCAGCAGCTCCCAGCGGTCAGACTACGAGCAGTACTTC.

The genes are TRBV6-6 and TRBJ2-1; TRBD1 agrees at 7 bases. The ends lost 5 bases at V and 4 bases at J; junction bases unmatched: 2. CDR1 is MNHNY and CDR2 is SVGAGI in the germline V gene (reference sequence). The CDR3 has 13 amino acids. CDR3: CASSGQVYNEQFF. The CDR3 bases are TGTGCCAGCAGTGGACAGGTTTACAATGAGCAGTTCTTC.

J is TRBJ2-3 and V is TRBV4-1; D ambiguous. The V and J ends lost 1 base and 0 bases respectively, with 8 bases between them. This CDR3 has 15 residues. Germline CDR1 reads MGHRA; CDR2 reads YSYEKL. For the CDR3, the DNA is TGCGCCAGCAGCCAAGTTGAGGCCAGCACAGATACGCAGTATTTT. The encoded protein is CASSQVEASTDTQYF.

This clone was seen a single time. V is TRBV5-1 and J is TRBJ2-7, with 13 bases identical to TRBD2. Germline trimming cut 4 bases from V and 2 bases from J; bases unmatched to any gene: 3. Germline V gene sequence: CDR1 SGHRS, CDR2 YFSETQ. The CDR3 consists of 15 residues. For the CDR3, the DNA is TGCGCCAGCAGCCGGGGGACTAGCGGGGCCTACGAGCAGTACTTC. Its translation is CASSRGTSGAYEQYF. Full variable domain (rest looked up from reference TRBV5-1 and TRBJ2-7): KAGVTQTPRYLIKTRGQQVTLSCSPISGHRSVSWYQQTPGQGLQFLFEYFSETQRNKGNFPGRFSGRQFSNSRSEMNVSTLELGDSALYLCASSRGTSGAYEQYFGPGTRLTVT.

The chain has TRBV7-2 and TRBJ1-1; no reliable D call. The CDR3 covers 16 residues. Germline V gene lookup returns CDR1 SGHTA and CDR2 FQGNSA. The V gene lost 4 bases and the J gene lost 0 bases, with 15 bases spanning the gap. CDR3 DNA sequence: TGTGCCAGCAGCTATTATGGGGAGGTGGTGAACACTGAAGCTTTCTTT. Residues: CASSYYGEVVNTEAFF.

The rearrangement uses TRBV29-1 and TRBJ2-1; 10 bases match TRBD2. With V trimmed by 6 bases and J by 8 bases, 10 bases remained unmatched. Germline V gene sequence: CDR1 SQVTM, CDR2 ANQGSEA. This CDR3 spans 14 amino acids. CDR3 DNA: TGCAGCGTCAAACCGGGACTAGCGTCGGATGAGCAGTTCTTC. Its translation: CSVKPGLASDEQFF.

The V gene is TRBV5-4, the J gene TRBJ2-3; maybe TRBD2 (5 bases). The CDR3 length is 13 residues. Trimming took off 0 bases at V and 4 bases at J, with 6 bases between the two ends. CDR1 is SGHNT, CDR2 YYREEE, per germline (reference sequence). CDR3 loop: CASSLGGADTQYF. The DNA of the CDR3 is TGTGCCAGCAGCTTGGGGGGAGCAGATACGCAGTATTTT.